In this sample, the clone carrying this TCR beta chain turned up once. What it binds is unknown. This entry belongs to a study of regulatory T cells. Study-level results: Patient repertoires had restricted TRB V-J pairs and skewed V and J usage, most in Tregs. Hydrophobic residues at CDR3 positions 6 and 7 were enriched in conventional CD4+ T cells of CD3G-deficient patients.

CDR3 size: 15 residues. Germline CDR1 SEHNR, CDR2 FQNEAQ (reference sequence). The V and J ends lost 5 bases and 9 bases, in that order; junction bases with no gene match: 13. Patients, 2 to 39 years old, had expanded memory T-cell proportions. Primers: 52 TRBV forward and 13 TRBJ reverse. Assay used: immunoSEQ multiplex PCR; TCRdb lists only in-frame clones, some missing. Found here are over 35,000 clones, about 91% of them singletons; the top ten hold roughly 2.2%. The material sequenced was conventional CD4+ T cells sorted from blood. This receptor was obtained from a person aged 18 to 29 with CD3G deficiency. The rearrangement links TRBV7-9 to TRBJ2-1, with 7 bases that match TRBD2. CDR3 in amino acids: CASSPTGTKSGEQFF. The CDR3, as DNA: TGTGCCAGCAGCCCTACCGGGACTAAGTCGGGTGAGCAGTTCTTC.